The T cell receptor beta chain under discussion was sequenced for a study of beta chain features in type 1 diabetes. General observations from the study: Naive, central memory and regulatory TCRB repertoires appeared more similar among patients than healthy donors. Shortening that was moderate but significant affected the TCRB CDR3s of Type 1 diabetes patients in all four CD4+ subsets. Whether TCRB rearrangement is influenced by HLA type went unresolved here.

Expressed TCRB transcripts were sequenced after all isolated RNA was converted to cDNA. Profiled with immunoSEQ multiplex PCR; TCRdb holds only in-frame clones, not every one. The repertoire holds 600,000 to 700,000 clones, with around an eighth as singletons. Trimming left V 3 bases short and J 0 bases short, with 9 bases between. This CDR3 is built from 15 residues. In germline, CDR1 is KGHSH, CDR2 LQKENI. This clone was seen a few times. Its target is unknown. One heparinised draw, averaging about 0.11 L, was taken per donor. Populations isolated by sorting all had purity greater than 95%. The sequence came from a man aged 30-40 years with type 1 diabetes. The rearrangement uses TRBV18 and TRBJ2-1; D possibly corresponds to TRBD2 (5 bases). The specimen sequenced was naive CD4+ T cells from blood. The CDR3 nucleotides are TGTGCCAGCTCACCGGAGGACCGCTCCTACAATGAGCAGTTCTTC. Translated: CASSPEDRSYNEQFF.